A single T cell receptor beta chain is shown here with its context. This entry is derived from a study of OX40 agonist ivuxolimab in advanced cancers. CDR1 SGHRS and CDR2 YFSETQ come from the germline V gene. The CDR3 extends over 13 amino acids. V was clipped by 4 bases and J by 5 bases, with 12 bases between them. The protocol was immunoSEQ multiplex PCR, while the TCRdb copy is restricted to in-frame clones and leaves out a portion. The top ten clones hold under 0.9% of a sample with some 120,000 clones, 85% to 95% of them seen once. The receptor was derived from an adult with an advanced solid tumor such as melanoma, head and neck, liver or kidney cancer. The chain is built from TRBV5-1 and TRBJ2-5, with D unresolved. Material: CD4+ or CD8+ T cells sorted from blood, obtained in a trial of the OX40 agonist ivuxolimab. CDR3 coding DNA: TGCGCCAGCAGCCCGACCCCCGAGGAGACCCAGTACTTC. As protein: CASSPTPEETQYF.